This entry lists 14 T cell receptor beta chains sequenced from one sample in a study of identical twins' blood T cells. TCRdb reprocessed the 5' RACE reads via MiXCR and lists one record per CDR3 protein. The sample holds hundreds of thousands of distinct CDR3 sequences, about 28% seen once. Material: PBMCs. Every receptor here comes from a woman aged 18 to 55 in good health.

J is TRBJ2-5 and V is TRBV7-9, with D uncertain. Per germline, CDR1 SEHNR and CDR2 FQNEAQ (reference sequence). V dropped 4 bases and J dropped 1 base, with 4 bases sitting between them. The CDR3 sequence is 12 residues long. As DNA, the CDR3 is TGTGCCAGCAGCTCTGCCCAAGAGACCCAGTACTTC. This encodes CASSSAQETQYF. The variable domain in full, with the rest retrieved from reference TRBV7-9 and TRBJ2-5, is DTGVSQNPRHKITKRGQNVTFRCDPISEHNRLYWYRQTLGQGPEFLTYFQNEAQLEKSRLLSDRFSAERPKGSFSTLEIQRTEQGDSAMYLCASSSAQETQYFGPGTRLLVL.

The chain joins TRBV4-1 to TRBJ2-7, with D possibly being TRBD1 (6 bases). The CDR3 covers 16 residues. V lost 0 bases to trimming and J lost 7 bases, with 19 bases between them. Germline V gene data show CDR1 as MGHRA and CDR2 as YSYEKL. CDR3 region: CASSQEERTALLEQYF. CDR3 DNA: TGCGCCAGCAGCCAAGAGGAACGGACAGCCCTGCTAGAGCAGTACTTC.

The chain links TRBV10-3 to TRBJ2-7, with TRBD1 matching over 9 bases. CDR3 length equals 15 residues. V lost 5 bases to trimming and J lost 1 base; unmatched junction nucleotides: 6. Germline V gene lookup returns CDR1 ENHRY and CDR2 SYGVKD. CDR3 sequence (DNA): TGTGCCATCAGTAAGGGACAGGGAGGTTCCTACGAGCAGTACTTC. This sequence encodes CAISKGQGGSYEQYF.

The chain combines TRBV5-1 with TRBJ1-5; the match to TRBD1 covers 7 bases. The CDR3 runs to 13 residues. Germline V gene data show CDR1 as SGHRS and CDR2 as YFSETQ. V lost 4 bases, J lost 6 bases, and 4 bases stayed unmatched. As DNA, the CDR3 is TGCGCCAGCAGCCGCACAGGGGCTCAGCCCCAGCATTTT. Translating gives CASSRTGAQPQHF.

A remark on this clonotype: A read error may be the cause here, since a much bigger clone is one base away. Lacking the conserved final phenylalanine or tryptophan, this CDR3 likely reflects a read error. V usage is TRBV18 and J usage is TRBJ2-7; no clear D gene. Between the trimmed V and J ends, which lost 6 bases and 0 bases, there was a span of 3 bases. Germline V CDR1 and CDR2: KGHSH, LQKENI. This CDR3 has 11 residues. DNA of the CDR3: TGTGCCAGCTCGACCTCCTACGAGCAGTACCTC. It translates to CASSTSYEQYL.

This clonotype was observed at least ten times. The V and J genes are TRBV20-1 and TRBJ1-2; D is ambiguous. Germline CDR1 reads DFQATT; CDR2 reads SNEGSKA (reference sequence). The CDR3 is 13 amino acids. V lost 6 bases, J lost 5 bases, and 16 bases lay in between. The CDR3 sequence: CSARRGLKYGYTF. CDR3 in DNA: TGCAGTGCCAGGCGCGGATTGAAATATGGCTACACCTTC.

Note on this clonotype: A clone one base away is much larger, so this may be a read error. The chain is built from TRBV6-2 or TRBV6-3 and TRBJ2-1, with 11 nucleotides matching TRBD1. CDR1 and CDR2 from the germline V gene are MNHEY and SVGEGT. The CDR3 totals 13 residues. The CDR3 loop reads CASSSYRDRGGPF. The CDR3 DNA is TGTGCCAGCAGTTCATACCGGGACAGGGGGGGACCCTTC.

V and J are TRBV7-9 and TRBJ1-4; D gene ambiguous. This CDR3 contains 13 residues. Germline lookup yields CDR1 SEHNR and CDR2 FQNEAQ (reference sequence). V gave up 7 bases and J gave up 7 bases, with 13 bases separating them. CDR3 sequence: CASKPRMGEKLFF. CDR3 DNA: TGTGCCAGCAAACCCCGGATGGGTGAAAAACTGTTTTTT. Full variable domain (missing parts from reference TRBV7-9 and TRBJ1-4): DTGVSQNPRHKITKRGQNVTFRCDPISEHNRLYWYRQTLGQGPEFLTYFQNEAQLEKSRLLSDRFSAERPKGSFSTLEIQRTEQGDSAMYLCASKPRMGEKLFFGSGTQLSVL.

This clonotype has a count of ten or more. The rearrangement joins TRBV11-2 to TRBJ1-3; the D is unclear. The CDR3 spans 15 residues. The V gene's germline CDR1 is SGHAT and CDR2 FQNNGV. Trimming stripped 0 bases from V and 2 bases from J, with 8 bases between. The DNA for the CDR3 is TGTGCCAGCAGCTTAGAACCTGGGACTGGAAACACCATATATTTT. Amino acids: CASSLEPGTGNTIYF.

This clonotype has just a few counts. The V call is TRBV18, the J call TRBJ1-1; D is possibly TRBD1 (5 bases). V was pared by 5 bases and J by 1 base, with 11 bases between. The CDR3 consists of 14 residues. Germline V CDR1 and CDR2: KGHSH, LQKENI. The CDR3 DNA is TGTGCCAGCTCAGGGACGGTACGGAACACTGAAGCTTTCTTT. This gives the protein CASSGTVRNTEAFF.

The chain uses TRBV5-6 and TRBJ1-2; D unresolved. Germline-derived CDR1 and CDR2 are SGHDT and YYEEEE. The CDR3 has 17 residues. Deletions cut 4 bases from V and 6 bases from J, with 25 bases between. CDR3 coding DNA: TGTGCCAGCAGCCGGACGATAGATGCCGTCTCTTTACATGGCTACACCTTC. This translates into CASSRTIDAVSLHGYTF.

The DNA of the CDR3 is TGTGCCATCAGTGACGGTCGAGATACGTTCTCTGGAAACACCATATATTTT. Translating gives CAISDGRDTFSGNTIYF. V gene TRBV10-3 combines with J gene TRBJ1-3; D is ambiguous. The CDR3 totals 17 residues. Germline assignment: CDR1 ENHRY and CDR2 SYGVKD. V lost 3 bases and J lost 0, with 15 bases in between.

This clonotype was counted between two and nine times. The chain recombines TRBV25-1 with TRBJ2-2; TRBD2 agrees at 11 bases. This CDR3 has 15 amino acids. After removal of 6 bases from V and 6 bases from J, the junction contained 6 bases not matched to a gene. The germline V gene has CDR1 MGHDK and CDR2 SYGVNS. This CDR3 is CASSGLAGLPGELFF. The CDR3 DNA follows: TGTGCCAGCAGCGGACTAGCGGGCCTTCCCGGGGAGCTGTTTTTT.

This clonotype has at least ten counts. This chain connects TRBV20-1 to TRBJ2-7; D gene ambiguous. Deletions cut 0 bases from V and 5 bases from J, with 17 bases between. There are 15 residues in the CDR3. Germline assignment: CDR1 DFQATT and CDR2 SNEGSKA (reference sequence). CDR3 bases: TGCAGTGCTAGAGATATGGGGTCGGACCGGCACGAGCAGTACTTC. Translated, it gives CSARDMGSDRHEQYF.